Listed below are T cell receptor beta chains from one sample, sequenced in a study of blood T cell repertoires in COVID-19. The protocol was immunoSEQ multiplex PCR, while the TCRdb copy is restricted to in-frame clones and leaves out a portion. The data show 77,000 or so clones, around 90% seen once. The sequencing sample was made of peripheral blood. These receptors all come from a man aged 50-60 years with active COVID-19. Each CDR3 is given with its conserved first and last residue. Fields, in order: D gene, CDR3 length, V gene, J gene, clone size, CDR3 protein, CDR3 DNA. D genes are given only for firm matches. For some rows the clone size is stated as once, few or many, or as a class when expanded; others skip it.

.,14,TRBV11-1,TRBJ2-2,few,CASSLEQNTGELFF,TGTGCCAGCAGCTTAGAGCAGAACACCGGGGAGCTGTTTTTT
.,14,TRBV4-3,TRBJ1-3,.,CASSQARGGNTIYF,TGCGCCAGCAGCCAAGCCAGGGGTGGAAACACCATATATTTT
TRBD1,13,TRBV29-1,TRBJ2-3,.,CSVEGQLTDTQYF,TGCAGCGTTGAGGGACAGCTCACAGATACGCAGTATTTT
TRBD2,14,TRBV2,TRBJ2-1,.,CASMGLAGVYEQFF,TGTGCCAGCATGGGACTAGCGGGAGTTTATGAGCAGTTCTTC
.,16,TRBV11-2,TRBJ2-1,.,CASSFRDSQPYNEQFF,TGTGCCAGCAGCTTCCGAGATAGCCAGCCCTACAATGAGCAGTTCTTC
.,14,TRBV19,TRBJ1-5,.,CASTGPGRDQPQHF,TGTGCCAGCACAGGACCCGGACGGGATCAGCCCCAGCATTTT
.,13,TRBV12-3/TRBV12-4,TRBJ1-1,.,CASSLTPNTEAFF,TGTGCCAGCAGCCTGACACCGAACACTGAAGCTTTCTTT
TRBD1,16,TRBV11-2,TRBJ2-7,.,CASSLQAGTAAYEQYF,TGTGCCAGCAGCCTCCAGGCCGGGACAGCCGCCTACGAGCAGTACTTC
TRBD1,14,TRBV2,TRBJ2-1,.,CASRPGQGGNEQFF,TGTGCCAGCAGACCGGGACAGGGAGGAAATGAGCAGTTCTTC
TRBD1,13,TRBV6-2/TRBV6-3,TRBJ1-1,.,CASSRRGTAEAFF,TGTGCCAGCAGTCGTCGGGGGACAGCAGAAGCTTTCTTT
TRBD1,12,TRBV11-2,TRBJ1-3,.,CASRPTGYTIYF,TGTGCCAGCAGACCGACAGGGTACACCATATATTTT
.,16,TRBV27,TRBJ1-3,few,CASSPDSRNSGNTIYF,TGTGCCAGCAGCCCAGACAGCAGAAACTCTGGAAACACCATATATTTT
TRBD1,15,TRBV6-2/TRBV6-3,TRBJ1-1,.,CASSFRGLLNTEAFF,TGTGCCAGCAGCTTCAGGGGGCTATTGAACACTGAAGCTTTCTTT
.,14,TRBV25-1,TRBJ1-1,.,CASTGAQARTEAFF,TGTGCCAGCACCGGCGCGCAGGCTCGAACTGAAGCTTTCTTT
.,13,TRBV7-3,TRBJ1-6,few,CASGQGSNSPLHF,TGTGCCAGCGGTCAGGGGTCTAATTCACCCCTCCACTTT
.,15,TRBV6-5,TRBJ2-7,once,CASSYSYRGGHEQYF,TGTGCCAGCAGTTACTCTTACAGGGGAGGCCACGAGCAGTACTTC
.,19,TRBV6-2/TRBV6-3,TRBJ2-3,.,CASSHKEVLGPINTDTQYF,TGTGCCAGCAGCCATAAGGAGGTCTTAGGACCCATCAACACAGATACGCAGTATTTT
.,15,TRBV27,TRBJ1-2,.,CASSLAGIGNYGYTF,TGTGCCAGCAGTTTAGCGGGGATCGGTAACTATGGCTACACCTTC
TRBD1,16,TRBV11-3,TRBJ2-1,once,CASSPTDRAQYNEQFF,TGTGCCAGCAGCCCAACGGACAGGGCGCAATACAATGAGCAGTTCTTC
TRBD2,17,TRBV19,TRBJ2-3,.,CASTERGPPGRTDTQYF,TGTGCCAGTACGGAGCGGGGGCCCCCGGGCCGCACAGATACGCAGTATTTT
.,17,TRBV7-9,TRBJ1-1,.,CASSLIRGARVNTEAFF,TGTGCCAGCAGCCTTATTCGTGGTGCACGCGTAAACACTGAAGCTTTCTTT
TRBD1,13,TRBV12-3/TRBV12-4,TRBJ2-7,.,CASSLDRAYEQYF,TGTGCCAGCAGTTTGGACAGGGCCTACGAGCAGTACTTC
.,14,TRBV3-1/TRBV3-2,TRBJ1-6,.,CASSLGQDNSPLHF,TGTGCCAGCAGCCTTGGGCAGGATAATTCACCCCTCCACTTT
TRBD2,12,TRBV12-3/TRBV12-4,TRBJ2-7,once,CASSPQAGGQYF,TGTGCCAGCAGCCCACAGGCGGGGGGACAGTACTTC
.,16,TRBV11-3,TRBJ1-2,.,CASSSSSGGARSGYTF,TGTGCCAGCAGCTCCTCCTCCGGGGGGGCAAGGAGCGGCTACACCTTC
TRBD1,15,TRBV4-2,TRBJ1-5,few,CASSQWTGADQPQHF,TGTGCCAGCAGCCAATGGACAGGGGCTGATCAGCCCCAGCATTTT
TRBD2,15,TRBV5-4,TRBJ2-5,.,CASSSKGGLAGGWYF,TGTGCCAGCAGCTCGAAAGGGGGACTAGCTGGAGGCTGGTACTTC
TRBD1,14,TRBV6-6,TRBJ1-2,.,CASSYRQGANGYTF,TGTGCCAGCAGTTACCGACAGGGGGCTAATGGCTACACCTTC
.,18,TRBV27,TRBJ1-1,once,CASSLVRGSRNPNTEAFF,TGTGCCAGCAGTTTAGTGCGCGGGTCCCGGAATCCGAACACTGAAGCTTTCTTT